The entry that follows covers one TCR beta chain sequence. The data originate from a study of CD8 T cells in ankylosing spondylitis. The CDR3 runs to 13 residues. The J segment lost 3 bases and the V segment lost 6 bases, leaving 6 bases of the junction unmatched. CDR1 is SQVTM and CDR2 is ANQGSEA in the germline V gene. Using its own MiXCR run on the 5' RACE reads, TCRdb lists one record per CDR3 protein. The data show about 310,000 distinct CDR3 sequences, with under 25% seen just once and about 4% held by the top ten. The TCR was taken from a female donor with ankylosing spondylitis or in good health (not recorded which). The sequencing sample was made of blood, either unsorted or a sorted T cell fraction (not recorded which). This chain connects TRBV29-1 to TRBJ2-5, with 8 positions matching TRBD1. The CDR3 DNA reads TGCAGCGTAACTCAGACAGGGGAAGAGACCCAGTACTTC. Amino acid sequence: CSVTQTGEETQYF.